Shown below are 9 T cell receptor beta chains from a single sample sequenced in a study of blood T cell repertoires in COVID-19. Produced via immunoSEQ multiplex PCR; TCRdb's table is partial and in-frame only. The sample records roughly 200,000 clones, around 80% being singletons. Sequencing was performed on peripheral blood. These receptors all stem from a man aged 40-49 years with active or convalescent COVID-19.

The gene calls are TRBV6-5 and TRBJ2-1; 8 bases fit TRBD2. The ends lost 10 bases at V and 3 bases at J; junction bases unmatched: 8. This CDR3 has 14 amino acids. Germline assignment: CDR1 MNHEY and CDR2 SVGAGI. The CDR3 loop is CATFSGGSYNEQFF. The CDR3 DNA sequence: TGTGCCACCTTCAGCGGGGGAAGCTACAATGAGCAGTTCTTC.

This chain uses TRBV10-2 with TRBJ2-7, with a weak D call TRBD2 (6 bases). Germline-derived CDR1 and CDR2 are WSHSY and SAAADI. V lost 8 bases to trimming and J lost 3 bases, with 14 bases between them. This CDR3 spans 13 amino acids. CDR3 bases: TGCGCCAGCGCCGCAGGGAGGAACTACGAGCAGTACTTC. Translating it yields CASAAGRNYEQYF.

The genes are TRBV29-1 and TRBJ2-1; the match to TRBD1 covers 8 bases. Germline V gives CDR1 SQVTM, CDR2 ANQGSEA. The CDR3 runs to 17 residues. With 0 bases clipped from V and 2 bases from J, the junction kept 9 bases outside the gene matches. The CDR3 is CSVEDVPGQVTYNEQFF. The CDR3 coding sequence is TGCAGCGTTGAAGATGTCCCGGGACAGGTCACCTACAATGAGCAGTTCTTC.

V gene TRBV5-1 combines with J gene TRBJ2-7; no clear D. The CDR3 contains 15 residues. CDR1 and CDR2 from the germline V gene are SGHRS and YFSETQ. V gave up 1 base and J gave up 6 bases, with 17 bases separating them. CDR3 in DNA: TGCGCCAGCAGCTTGTCGACGACCCAGACGGGCGAGCAGTACTTC. Its translation is CASSLSTTQTGEQYF.

The chain links TRBV7-2 to TRBJ2-7; 14 bases are shared with TRBD2. Germline V gene lookup returns CDR1 SGHTA and CDR2 FQGNSA. This CDR3 comprises 13 residues. Unmatched junction bases numbered 3, after V lost 4 bases and J lost 10 bases. This chain's CDR3 is CASSSGLAGGQYF. The DNA of the CDR3 is TGTGCCAGCAGCTCCGGACTAGCGGGGGGTCAGTACTTC.

The V and J genes are TRBV4-2 and TRBJ2-5, with 8 nucleotides matching TRBD1. With 2 bases clipped from V and 3 bases from J, the junction kept 2 bases outside the gene matches. Germline V gives CDR1 LGHNA, CDR2 YNFKEQ. The CDR3 extends over 14 amino acids. The DNA for the CDR3 is TGTGCCAGCAGCCAACCAGGGGGCGAAGAGACCCAGTACTTC. This encodes CASSQPGGEETQYF.

The gene calls are TRBV5-8 and TRBJ1-2; 10 bases line up with TRBD1. The CDR3 spans 14 residues. V shed 3 bases and J 8 bases; nucleotides not matched to a gene: 7. Germline loops: CDR1 SGHTS, CDR2 YDEGEE. In DNA, the CDR3 is TGTGCCAGCAGCTGGGACAGGGGCGCGGGCGGCTACACCTTC. Encoded protein: CASSWDRGAGGYTF.

This clone was picked up a small number of times. The V call is TRBV6-1, the J call TRBJ1-4; D remains ambiguous. The germline V and J ends were trimmed by 4 bases and 6 bases, with 21 bases remaining between them. This CDR3 comprises 17 residues. The germline gives CDR1 MNHNS, CDR2 SASEGT. This CDR3 reads CASSGGSSTPGYEKLFF. CDR3 DNA: TGTGCCAGCAGTGGAGGGTCCTCCACGCCCGGGTATGAAAAACTGTTTTTT.

The chain joins TRBV3-1 (or the pseudogene TRBV3-2) to TRBJ2-5, with D unresolved. In germline, CDR1 is LGHDT, CDR2 YNNKEL (reference sequence). Trimming cost V 1 base and J 1 base, with 10 bases left between them. This CDR3 is 15 amino acids long. CDR3 nucleotides: TGTGCCAGCAGCCAAGTATTGACTCGCCAAGAGACCCAGTACTTC. Amino acid sequence: CASSQVLTRQETQYF.